The T cell receptor beta chain described here comes from a study of PD-1 blockade in classical Hodgkin lymphoma. Points from the study as a whole: Baseline TCR diversity was reportedly lower in newly diagnosed patients than in healthy donors. It was reported as lower still in relapsed/refractory patients. Excluded were patients who started nivolumab under 1 year after ASCT, a group that had lower diversity. Before treatment, complete responders showed about the same diversity as newly diagnosed patients.

Worth noting for this clone: The antigen is not known.

With no exception, relapse followed autologous stem cell transplantation in all patients, and brentuximab vedotin exposure varied. Sequencing was performed with immunoSEQ multiplex PCR; in TCRdb, only in-frame clones are kept and a portion is missing. This table has about 40,000 clones, over 80% appearing once. Sequenced here: peripheral blood mononuclear cells (PBMCs), sampled at baseline. This sequence was found in a human donor with classical Hodgkin lymphoma.

The CDR3 loop is CAWSGGRQGISYEQYF. The CDR3 DNA sequence: TGTGCCTGGTCGGGTGGTCGACAGGGGATCTCCTACGAGCAGTACTTC. The chain carries TRBV30 and TRBJ2-7, with 8 bases that match TRBD1. CDR1 and CDR2 (germline): GTSNPN, SVGIG (reference sequence). Losses at the gene ends were 5 bases for V and 0 bases for J; bases not matched to a gene: 12. This CDR3 is 16 amino acids long.